Below, 5 T cell receptor beta chains from the same sample are listed, as sequenced in a study of chronic HIV infection and antiretroviral therapy. MiXCR, applied by TCRdb to the 5' RACE reads, yields one record per CDR3 protein. The data show some 38,000 distinct CDR3 sequences, roughly 7.6% seen once. The sample was peripheral blood. Receptor source: an adult who had HIV and had not received antiretroviral therapy, or was an uninfected healthy control (not recorded which).

This clonotype was counted at least ten times. This rearrangement joins TRBV29-1 to TRBJ2-5, with 8 bases aligning to TRBD2. This CDR3 region has 13 residues. Germline CDR1 reads SQVTM; CDR2 reads ANQGSEA. V lost 4 bases, J lost 4 bases, and 5 bases stayed unmatched. The CDR3 reads CSVGGLARETQYF. The CDR3 DNA reads as TGCAGCGTTGGCGGACTAGCAAGAGAGACCCAGTACTTC.

This clonotype was picked up one time. The chain uses TRBV7-8 and TRBJ2-1; D gene uncertain. Deletions cut 1 base from V and 7 bases from J, with 8 bases between. This CDR3 is 13 amino acids long. The germline V gene encodes CDR1 SGHVS and CDR2 FQNEAQ. The CDR3 is CASSLEILNEQFF. As DNA, the CDR3 is TGTGCCAGCAGCTTAGAGATCCTGAATGAGCAGTTCTTC.

The chain links TRBV10-3 to TRBJ2-1, with 12 bases aligning to TRBD1. Germline CDR1 ENHRY, CDR2 SYGVKD. This CDR3 region has 14 residues. V dropped 5 bases and J dropped 7; count of bases not matched to a gene: 3. This CDR3 is CAISPGQGANEQFF. As DNA, the CDR3 is TGTGCCATCAGTCCGGGACAGGGGGCAAATGAGCAGTTCTTC.

Only a few counts were recorded for this clonotype. The chain links TRBV12-3 or TRBV12-4 to TRBJ2-7; the D gene could be TRBD1 or TRBD2 (5 bases each). V gave up 4 bases and J gave up 4 bases, with 11 bases separating them. The CDR3 length is 13 residues. CDR3 loop: CASSWGNGYEQYF. Written as DNA, the CDR3 is TGTGCCAGCAGTTGGGGGAACGGGTACGAGCAGTACTTC.

This clonotype was observed a handful of times. This chain links TRBV28 with TRBJ2-4, with a possible D match to TRBD2 (5 bases). Germline values: CDR1 MDHEN, CDR2 SYDVKM. The V end lost 5 bases, the J end lost 0 bases, and 14 bases lay between the germline ends. The CDR3 is made up of 16 amino acids. This chain's CDR3 is CASSPEDFSAKNIQYF. The CDR3 DNA reads as TGTGCCAGCAGTCCGGAGGACTTTTCAGCCAAAAACATTCAGTACTTC.